This T cell receptor beta chain was identified during a study of T cell repertoires in cytomegalovirus infection. V dropped 1 base and J dropped 0 bases, with 9 bases sitting between them. In germline, CDR1 is SEHNR, CDR2 FQNEAQ (reference sequence). This CDR3 region has 15 residues. The study's findings and limits: HLA-C-restricted CMV clonotypes gave the most frequent clonotype in two of eight donors.

TCRdb passed the reads through MiXCR, listing each CDR3 protein once. The table has roughly 150,000 distinct CDR3 sequences, about 15% seen once. In its sample, this clonotype was seen many times. The antigen is undetermined. The TCR sequence derives from a human donor in good health (CMV status not recorded). Some clones in this sample may be carry-over from other donors' samples. What was sequenced was CD8+ T cells from PBMCs. The chain carries TRBV7-9 and TRBJ1-1; a possible D gene is TRBD1 (5 bases). DNA of the CDR3: TGTGCCAGCAGCTTAGAAAGACAGCTGAACACTGAAGCTTTCTTT. Amino acid sequence: CASSLERQLNTEAFF.